This TCR beta chain was identified during a study of radiotherapy plus CTLA-4 blockade in lung cancer. At the level of the study: Objective responses emerged in about 20% of patients, and 31% attained disease control. Regarding the study as a whole: The study found tumor-derived TCR clones expanded in blood after radiotherapy plus ipilimumab. Reported findings show early blood T cell clone dynamics, with interferon-beta, best predicted response.

Sequenced by immunoSEQ multiplex PCR; TCRdb stores in-frame clones only, minus some. The data show about 94,000 clones, with approximately 82% seen just once and about 23% held by the top ten. Deletions cut 1 base from V and 4 bases from J, with 8 bases between. CDR1 and CDR2 (germline): MNHNS, SASEGT. This CDR3 spans 14 amino acids. Concerning this clone itself: The antigen remains undetermined.

CTLA-4 blockade using ipilimumab, together with focal radiation, was received by patients with chemo-refractory metastatic non-small-cell lung cancer. This specimen consisted of peripheral blood, obtained from a patient treated with radiotherapy plus ipilimumab. The clonotype was recovered from a human donor with non-small cell lung cancer that progressed on radiotherapy plus ipilimumab. The chain recombines TRBV6-1 with TRBJ1-5; D not certain. The CDR3: CASSEGLGNQPQHF. CDR3 bases: TGTGCCAGCAGTGAAGGCCTCGGGAATCAGCCCCAGCATTTT.